This TCR beta chain was recovered during a study of breast tumors, draining lymph nodes, adjacent tissues (dated by TCRdb to about 2016). In terms of the full investigation: TCR beta repertoires were compared across tumor, adjacent nontumor tissue and axillary lymph nodes obtained from breast cancer patients. The study was designed to assess the relationships and possible T-cell exchange between tumor, surrounding tissue and draining lymph node repertoires in human breast cancer. Overall study outcomes, separate from this receptor: The data were judged consistent with most tumor T cells deriving from the lymph node and then expanding within tumor tissue. T-cell repertoire diversity in tumors was found to be lower than in lymph nodes but higher than in nontumor tissue, and preferential V and J gene usage was observed. In luminal-like breast cancer, tumor and nontumor tissue repertoires resembled each other significantly more than in basal-like breast cancer. The conclusion that tumor T cells originate in lymph nodes was presented as consistent with a hypothesis rather than as directly demonstrated.

TCRdb names Illumina HiSeq 2000 as the instrument used. TCR beta chain libraries were generated through multiplex PCR amplification. High-throughput sequencing was used to analyze the amplified TCR beta chain products. TCRdb passed the public sequencing reads through fastp at Q25 and MiXCR, retaining productive beta sequences. Rows merge per CDR3 protein into single entries with the most common DNA and genes. For this sample there are more than 200,000 distinct CDR3 sequences; about 30% appear just once. The ten top clones hold around 1.5% of the sample. This clonotype was seen a few times. Its recognized antigen is unknown. Base qualities are missing; no much larger clone stands one base away. Per the germline V gene, MNHEY is the CDR1 and SVGEGT is the CDR2. The germline V and J ends show losses of 5 bases and 4 bases respectively, and no gene match explains 9 bases of the junction. The CDR3 spans 18 residues, from the cysteine through the phenylalanine. This entry keeps only the CDR3 DNA: 54 bases, framed from base 1.

The lymph node samples were taken from the axillary draining lymph nodes of breast cancer patients. The chain employs TRBV6-2 or TRBV6-3 and TRBJ2-1, and TRBD2 matches 15 of the central bases. Sequenced input: axillary lymph node tissue. The sequence was obtained from a female donor with breast cancer. Some clones in this sample may be carry-over from other donors' samples. Here the CDR3 is given as CASSHPGTSGRQYNEQFF. The DNA sequence is TGTGCCAGCAGTCACCCCGGGACTAGCGGGAGGCAGTACAATGAGCAGTTCTTC.